This paragraph reports one T cell receptor beta chain. Its specificity is unknown. This entry belongs to a study of shared clonotypes between healthy human individuals. Study-wide context: Researchers assigned three CD4 naive, three CD4 memory, two CD8 naive and one CD8 memory plate to each donor. Points from the study as a whole: The donor pool, a small one, limited the genetic and exposure-history diversity represented. Read depth was anticipated to influence clonotype sharing among donors. Rarefaction exposed incomplete sorted-subset sequencing despite large depth.

CDR1 and CDR2 from the germline V gene are MDHEN and SYDVKM. With 6 bases clipped from V and 5 bases from J, the junction kept 2 bases outside the gene matches. The CDR3 has 13 amino acids. Terminally differentiated effector memory CD45RA+ cells were excluded from the naive CD8 cells, which were CD45RO-negative and positively selected for CCR7. The data were produced by immunoSEQ multiplex PCR, yet TCRdb's version contains in-frame clones alone and is incomplete. The table includes about 2.1 million clones, just over 90% detected once. Input material: naive CD8+ T cells from PBMCs. The chain carries TRBV28 and TRBJ2-2; 8 bases are shared with TRBD1. This sequence originates from a man aged 18 to 29 in good health. Some clones in this sample may be carry-over from other donors' samples. The CDR3: CASRTGDTGELFF. CDR3 in DNA: TGTGCCAGCAGGACAGGGGATACCGGGGAGCTGTTTTTT.